This entry lists 3 T cell receptor beta chains sequenced from one sample in a study of spatial heterogeneity in lung cancer. Findings and limits, study-wide: Counts of expanded alpha and beta TCRs within tumors tracked the tumor nonsynonymous mutation count.

TCRdb called the 5' RACE reads again in MiXCR, with one record for every CDR3 protein. The sample includes 100,000 to 110,000 distinct CDR3 sequences, 4.4% of them seen just once. No antigen is known for these receptors. The time point denotes: sample taken at primary tumor resection. Sample: lung tumor tissue, taken at surgery. These receptors were collected from a male donor with early-stage non-small cell lung cancer.

This chain uses TRBV7-9 with TRBJ2-7, with unresolved D. The CDR3 spans 13 residues. Trimming removed 4 bases from V and 3 bases from J, with 10 bases in between. Germline V gene data show CDR1 as SEHNR and CDR2 as FQNEAQ (reference sequence). The CDR3 nucleotides read TGTGCCAGCAGCTCCGACTTCGTCTACGAGCAGTACTTC. Its translation: CASSSDFVYEQYF.

This clonotype was counted between two and nine times. The rearrangement links TRBV25-1 to TRBJ2-7, with D perhaps TRBD2 (5 bases). This CDR3 is 12 amino acids long. Germline V gives CDR1 MGHDK, CDR2 SYGVNS. Trimming left V 6 bases short and J 4 bases short, with 10 bases between. DNA for the CDR3: TGTGCCAGCAGCCCCGGGATTTACGAGCAGTACTTC. The encoded protein is CASSPGIYEQYF.

With regard to this clonotype: No conserved phenylalanine or tryptophan ends this CDR3, so it is likely a read error. The chain has TRBV29-1 and TRBJ2-7; the match to TRBD2 covers 16 bases. Germline CDR1 reads SQVTM; CDR2 reads ANQGSEA. The CDR3 loop spans 17 amino acids. Germline trimming cut 7 bases from V and 4 bases from J; bases unmatched to any gene: 13. The CDR3 nucleotides read TGCAGCGCCATAATGGGACTAGCGGGAGGGCCTATGTACGAGCAGTACTAC. This gives the protein CSAIMGLAGGPMYEQYY.